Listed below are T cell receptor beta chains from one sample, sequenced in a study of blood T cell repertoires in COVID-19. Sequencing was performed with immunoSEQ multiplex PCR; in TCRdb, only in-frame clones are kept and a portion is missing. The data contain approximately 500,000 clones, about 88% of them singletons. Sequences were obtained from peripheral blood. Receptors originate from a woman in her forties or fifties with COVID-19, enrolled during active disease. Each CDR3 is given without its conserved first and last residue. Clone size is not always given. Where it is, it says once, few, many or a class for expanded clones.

ASSPQGRGTEAF | TRBV3-1/TRBV3-2 | NA
ASSQDQGLSSRYT | TRBV4-1 | few
ASNLRLKQGADLTYEQY | TRBV5-1 | NA
AIGVPGQQYNEQF | TRBV10-3 | NA
ASNTQGAESYT | TRBV2 | NA
ASSIQAQGAMNTEAF | TRBV19 | NA
ASESGTKAF | TRBV30 | few
AWKGGDFSYNSPLH | TRBV30 | NA
ASSFSGAGEKLF | TRBV6-5 | NA
ASSVSPARGYGYT | TRBV9 | NA
ASIDGPGRSEKLF | TRBV2 | NA
ASSDGGLGEKLF | TRBV5-1 | NA
SGTLSDTEAF | TRBV29-1 | NA
ASSLQGGQGTEAF | TRBV11-2 | once
ASSLGTGLVTEAF | TRBV5-1 | NA
ASSRASGGDLLSTDTQY | TRBV5-4 | NA
ASKETGGSYEQY | TRBV28 | few
ASSLDKLNTEAF | TRBV5-1 | NA
ASKLDRDRREQY | TRBV2 | NA
ASSESRVDTEAF | TRBV10-2 | NA
ASRPGGRGYNEQF | TRBV19 | NA
ASRYRGSYEQY | TRBV10-2 | once
ASSPTGVESYGYT | TRBV4-1 | once
ASSLGPGQGGWGYT | TRBV5-4 | NA
ASSRGNSPLH | TRBV6-5 | NA
ATSDSTYQPQH | TRBV24-1 | few
ATRGGGSYNEQF | TRBV15 | NA
ASSNLRISYNEQF | TRBV5-4 | NA
ASSLPLGDNSPLH | TRBV28 | many
ASSPRRAGDQETQY | TRBV18 | NA
ATDPGTNEKLF | TRBV10-3 | NA
ASSIETGVPNSPLH | TRBV19 | NA
ASSLGGSGYYEQY | TRBV5-5 | NA
ASGMVLASTGELF | TRBV12-5 | few
ASTFNSNQPQH | TRBV19 | NA
ASRQGAGEQY | TRBV27 | NA
ASSTTGGPYEQY | TRBV19 | NA
ASLPRGGLNTGELF | TRBV27 | NA
ASRERNEAQPQH | TRBV2 | NA